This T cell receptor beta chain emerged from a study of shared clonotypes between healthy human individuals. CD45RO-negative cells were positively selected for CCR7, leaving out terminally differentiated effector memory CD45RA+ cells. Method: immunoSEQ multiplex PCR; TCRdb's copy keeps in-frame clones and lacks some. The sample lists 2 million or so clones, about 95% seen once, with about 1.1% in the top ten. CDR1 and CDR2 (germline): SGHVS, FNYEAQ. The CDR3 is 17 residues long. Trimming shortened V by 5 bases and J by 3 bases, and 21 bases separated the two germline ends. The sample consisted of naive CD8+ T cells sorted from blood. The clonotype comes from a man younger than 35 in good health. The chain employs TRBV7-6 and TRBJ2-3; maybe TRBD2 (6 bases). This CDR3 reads CASSPVGREWGTDTQYF. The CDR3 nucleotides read TGTGCCAGCAGCCCGGTTGGGCGGGAATGGGGGACAGATACGCAGTATTTT. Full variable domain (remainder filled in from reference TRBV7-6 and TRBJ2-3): GAGVSQSPRYKVTKRGQDVALRCDPISGHVSLYWYRQALGQGPEFLTYFNYEAQQDKSGLPNDRFSAERPEGSISTLTIQRTEQRDSAMYRCASSPVGREWGTDTQYFGPGTRLTVL.